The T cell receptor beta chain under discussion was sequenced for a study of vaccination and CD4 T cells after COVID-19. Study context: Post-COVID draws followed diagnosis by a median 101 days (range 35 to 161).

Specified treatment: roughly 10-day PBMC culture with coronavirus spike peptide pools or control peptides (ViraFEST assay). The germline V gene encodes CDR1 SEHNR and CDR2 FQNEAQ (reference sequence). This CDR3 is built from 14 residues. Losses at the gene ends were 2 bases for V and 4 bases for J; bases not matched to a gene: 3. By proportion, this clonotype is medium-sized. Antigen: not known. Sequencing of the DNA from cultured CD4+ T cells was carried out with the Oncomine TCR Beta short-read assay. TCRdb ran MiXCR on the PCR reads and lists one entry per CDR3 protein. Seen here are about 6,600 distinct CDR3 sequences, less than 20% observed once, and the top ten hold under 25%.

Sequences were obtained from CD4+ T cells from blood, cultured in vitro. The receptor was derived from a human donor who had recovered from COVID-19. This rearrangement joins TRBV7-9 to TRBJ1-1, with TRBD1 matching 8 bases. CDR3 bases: TGTGCCAGCAGCTTACAGGGGGCAACCACTGAAGCTTTCTTT. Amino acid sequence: CASSLQGATTEAFF.